This T cell receptor beta chain was found in a study of blood T cell repertoires in COVID-19. Those who participated ranged in age from roughly 18 to 95 years and resided in 20 to 25 US areas. Before being deemed recovered, Cohort 3 donors had two negative PCRs, clearance, or symptom resolution. V lost 5 bases to trimming and J lost 8 bases, with 15 bases between them. This CDR3 spans 13 amino acids. The V gene's germline CDR1 is MDHEN and CDR2 SYDVKM. Original processing notes: For nucleated cells, counts were estimated from reference gene primer amplification. TCRdb's copy holds only in-frame clones and misses some; the assay was immunoSEQ multiplex PCR. V, J and clone size were drawn from that table, and D and trimming were deduced from the DNA. Of roughly 250,000 clones detected, 80% to 90% appear once; the ten largest clones hold roughly 4%. This clone was detected once.

The receptor was isolated from a woman in her twenties or thirties who had recovered from COVID-19. The chain carries TRBV28 and TRBJ1-2; no clear D. The source material was PBMCs or T cells enriched from blood (not recorded which). This CDR3 reads CASSNTPTGGYTF. Written as DNA, the CDR3 is TGTGCCAGCAGTAACACACCCACCGGGGGCTACACCTTC.